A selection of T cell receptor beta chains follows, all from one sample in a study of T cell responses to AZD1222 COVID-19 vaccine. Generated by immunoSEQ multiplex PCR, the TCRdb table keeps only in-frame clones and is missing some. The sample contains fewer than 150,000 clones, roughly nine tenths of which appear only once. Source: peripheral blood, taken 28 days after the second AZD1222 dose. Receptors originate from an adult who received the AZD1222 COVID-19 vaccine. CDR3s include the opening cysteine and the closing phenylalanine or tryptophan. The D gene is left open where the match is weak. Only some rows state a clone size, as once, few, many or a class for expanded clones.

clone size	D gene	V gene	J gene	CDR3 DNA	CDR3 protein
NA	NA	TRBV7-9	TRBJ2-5	TGTGCCAGCAGCTTAGGAGGCGGGTTAGAGACCCAGTACTTC	CASSLGGGLETQYF
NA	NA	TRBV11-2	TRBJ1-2	TGTGCCAGCGGAGACCCGGTTTTGTATGGCTACACCTTC	CASGDPVLYGYTF
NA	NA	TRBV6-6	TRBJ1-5	TGTGCCAGCACCGTCGGGAGGGATAGCAATCAGCCCCAGCATTTT	CASTVGRDSNQPQHF
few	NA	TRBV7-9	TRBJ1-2	TGTGCCAGCAGTGGATACGACTATGGCTACACCTTC	CASSGYDYGYTF
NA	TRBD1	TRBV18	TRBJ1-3	TGTGCCAGCTCACTACAGACAGGGACCACTGGAAACACCATATATTTT	CASSLQTGTTGNTIYF
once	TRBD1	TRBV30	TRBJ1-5	TGTGCCTGGAGTGCGGGACAGGGCTTTCAGCCCCAGCATTTT	CAWSAGQGFQPQHF
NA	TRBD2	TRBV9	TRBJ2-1	TGTGCCAGCAGCTTAACACTAGCGGGGGCGGGACGATCTTCCTACAATGAGCAGTTCTTC	CASSLTLAGAGRSSYNEQFF
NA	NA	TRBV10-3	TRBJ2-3	TGTGCCATCAGTGAAGTTGCGGCCTCAGGGGATACGCAGTATTTT	CAISEVAASGDTQYF
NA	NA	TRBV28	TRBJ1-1	TGTGCCAGCAGCCAGCGACAGAGGGGATACACTGAAGCTTTCTTT	CASSQRQRGYTEAFF
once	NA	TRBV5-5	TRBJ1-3	TGTGCCAGCAGCGGGGCCCTCTCTACCTCTGGAAACACCATATATTTT	CASSGALSTSGNTIYF
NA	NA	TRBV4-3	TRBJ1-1	TGCGCCAGCAGCCAAGATGGAGAGGGTTTGAACACTGAAGCTTTCTTT	CASSQDGEGLNTEAFF
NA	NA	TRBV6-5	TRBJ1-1	TGTGCCAGCAGTTACCTTGGACGGAACACTGAAGCTTTCTTT	CASSYLGRNTEAFF
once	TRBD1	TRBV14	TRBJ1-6	TGTGCCAGCAGCCAAGGACAGGGTTCACCCCTCCACTTT	CASSQGQGSPLHF
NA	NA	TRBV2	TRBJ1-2	TGTGCCAGCATGCAAGACATACACAGGGGCTACACCTTC	CASMQDIHRGYTF
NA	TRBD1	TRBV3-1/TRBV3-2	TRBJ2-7	TGTGCCAGCAGCCATCGGACAGGCTCCTACGAGCAGTACTTC	CASSHRTGSYEQYF
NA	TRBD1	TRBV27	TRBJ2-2	TGTGCCAGCGGGACAGTGAACACCGGGGAGCTGTTTTTT	CASGTVNTGELFF
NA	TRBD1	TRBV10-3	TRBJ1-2	TGTGCCATCAGTGGGGACCGACAGGGGCAAACCTTC	CAISGDRQGQTF
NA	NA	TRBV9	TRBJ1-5	TGTGCCAGCAGCGTAGGATCCGGGGACCAGCCCCAGCATTTT	CASSVGSGDQPQHF
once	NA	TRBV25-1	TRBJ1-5	TGTGCCAGCAGTGGACAGGCCAATCAGCCCCAGCATTTT	CASSGQANQPQHF
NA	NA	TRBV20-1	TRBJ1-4	TGCAGTGCTAGTAGGGCAGGGAGTACCTCTAATGAAAAACTGTTTTTT	CSASRAGSTSNEKLFF
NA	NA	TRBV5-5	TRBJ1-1	TGTGCCAGCAGCCGTAGGACAGAGAACACTGAAGCTTTCTTT	CASSRRTENTEAFF
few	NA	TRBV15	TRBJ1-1	TGTGCCACCAGCAGACGGACAACGGGGAACACTGAAGCTTTCTTT	CATSRRTTGNTEAFF
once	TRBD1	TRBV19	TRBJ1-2	TGTGCCAGTAGTGCCCAAGGCAGGACAGGGGGAAACTATGGCTACACCTTC	CASSAQGRTGGNYGYTF
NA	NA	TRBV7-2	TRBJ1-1	TGTGCCAGCAGCCCCCAGTCTGGACGGATGAACACTGAAGCTTTCTTT	CASSPQSGRMNTEAFF
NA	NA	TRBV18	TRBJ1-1	TGTGCCAGCTCACCGCAGGGGTTAGGCACTGAAGCTTTCTTT	CASSPQGLGTEAFF
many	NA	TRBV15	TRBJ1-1	TGTGCCACCAGGGGGGGGTTTCAGGGGAACACTGAAGCTTTCTTT	CATRGGFQGNTEAFF
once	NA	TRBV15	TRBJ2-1	TGTGCCACCGAGCCCAGCTCCTACAATGAGCAGTTCTTC	CATEPSSYNEQFF
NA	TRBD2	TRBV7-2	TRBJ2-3	TGTGCCAGCAGCTTAATGGCGGGAGTTGCAGATACGCAGTATTTT	CASSLMAGVADTQYF
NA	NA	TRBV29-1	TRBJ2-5	TGCAGCGTTAGAGACCGAGGGGGTCAAGAGACCCAGTACTTC	CSVRDRGGQETQYF
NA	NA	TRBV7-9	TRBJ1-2	TGTGCCAGCAGTTCGGACATGTCTTCGGTTCACACCTTC	CASSSDMSSVHTF
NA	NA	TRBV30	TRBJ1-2	TGTGCCTGGAGTGTTGGGGGCGACTCTAACTATGGCTACACCTTC	CAWSVGGDSNYGYTF
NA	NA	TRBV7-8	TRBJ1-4	TGTGCCAGCAGCCTATCTCGGGGAGGGACGAATGAAAAACTGTTTTTT	CASSLSRGGTNEKLFF
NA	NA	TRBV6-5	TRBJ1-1	TGTGCCAGCAGTTACGACCTCGCGGGACGGAACACTGAAGCTTTCTTT	CASSYDLAGRNTEAFF
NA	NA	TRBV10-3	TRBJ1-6	TGTGCCACCGTTAATGGGAAAGGACATAATTCACCCCTCCACTTT	CATVNGKGHNSPLHF
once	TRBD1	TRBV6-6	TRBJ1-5	TGTGCCAGCATCCCGGACAGGGCAAGTCAGCCCCAGCATTTT	CASIPDRASQPQHF
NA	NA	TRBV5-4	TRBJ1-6	TGTGCCAGCAGCTTGGATATGGGTTTTGGAAATTCACCCCTCCACTTT	CASSLDMGFGNSPLHF
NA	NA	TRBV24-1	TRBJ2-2	TGTGCCACTGGCCCAGGGCGGACCGGGGAGCTGTTTTTT	CATGPGRTGELFF
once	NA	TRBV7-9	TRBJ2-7	TGTGCCAGCAGCTTAGTAGGGATAACCTACGAGCAGTACTTC	CASSLVGITYEQYF
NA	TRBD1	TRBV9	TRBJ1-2	TGTGCCAGCAGCGTAGGGGACAGTAAACTTGGCTACACCTTC	CASSVGDSKLGYTF
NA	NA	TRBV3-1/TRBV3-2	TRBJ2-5	TGTGCCAGCAGCCAAGTCCGGGCGGTGCAAGAGACCCAGTACTTC	CASSQVRAVQETQYF
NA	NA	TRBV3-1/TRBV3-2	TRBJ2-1	TGTGCCAGCAGCCAGGCTCGTTGGGGCCTGTACAATGAGCAGTTCTTC	CASSQARWGLYNEQFF
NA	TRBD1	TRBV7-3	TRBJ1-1	TGTGCCAGCAGCCCCGACAGGGGGCTTGAAGCTTTCTTT	CASSPDRGLEAFF
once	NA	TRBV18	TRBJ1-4	TGTGCCAGCTCACCACCGGGGGGGTTCGGTGAAAAACTGTTTTTT	CASSPPGGFGEKLFF
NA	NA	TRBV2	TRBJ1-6	TGTGCCAGCAGACCTGGGCCGGCGGGGAATTCACCCCTCCACTTT	CASRPGPAGNSPLHF
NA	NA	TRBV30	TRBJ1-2	TGTGCCTGGAGTGCCCCGTCAGAGTATGGCTACACCTTC	CAWSAPSEYGYTF
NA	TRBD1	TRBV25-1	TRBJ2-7	TGTGCCAGTGTTGGGACAGTGCCCTACGAGCAGTACTTC	CASVGTVPYEQYF
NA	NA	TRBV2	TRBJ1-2	TGTGCCAGCACGGCCGGGGTGTCGGGGGGGTTTGGCTACACCTTC	CASTAGVSGGFGYTF
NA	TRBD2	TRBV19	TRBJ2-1	TGTGCCAGTAGTAGAACTACTAGCGGGGGCCCCAATGAGCAGTTCTTC	CASSRTTSGGPNEQFF
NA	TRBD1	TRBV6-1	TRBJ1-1	TGTGCCAGCAGTGAAACTCCGACAGGGGGCTGGACTGAAGCTTTCTTT	CASSETPTGGWTEAFF
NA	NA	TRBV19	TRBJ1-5	TGTGCCAGTAGTATGGGGGGCAATCAGCCCCAGCATTTT	CASSMGGNQPQHF
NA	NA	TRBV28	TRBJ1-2	TGTGCCAGCAGTTTATCCGGGTTCTATGGCTACACCTTC	CASSLSGFYGYTF
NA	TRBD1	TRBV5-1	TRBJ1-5	TGCGCCAGCAGCTTACGGACAGGGGAACAGCCCCAGCATTTT	CASSLRTGEQPQHF
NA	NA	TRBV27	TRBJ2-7	TGTGCCAGCAGTTTAGAGTTCGGCTCCTACGAGCAGTACTTC	CASSLEFGSYEQYF